This T cell receptor (beta chain) was captured in a study of shared clonotypes between healthy human individuals. The CDR3 totals 16 residues. Between the trimmed V and J ends, which lost 5 bases and 9 bases, there was a span of 23 bases. The germline gives CDR1 MDHEN, CDR2 SYDVKM. The assay was immunoSEQ multiplex PCR, and TCRdb's table has in-frame clones only and misses some. The top ten hold around 1.8% of the sample, which has 740,000 or so clones, less than 80% seen once. The chain recombines TRBV28 with TRBJ2-1; possible D gene TRBD2, 6 bases. This receptor was identified in a young woman in good health. Sequencing input: memory CD4+ T cells sorted from blood. Subset indicated: CD45RA-negative fraction. The CDR3 region is CASSPRPLRDGLEQFF. CDR3 nucleotide sequence: TGTGCCAGCAGTCCCCGCCCCCTGCGGGACGGGCTTGAGCAGTTCTTC.